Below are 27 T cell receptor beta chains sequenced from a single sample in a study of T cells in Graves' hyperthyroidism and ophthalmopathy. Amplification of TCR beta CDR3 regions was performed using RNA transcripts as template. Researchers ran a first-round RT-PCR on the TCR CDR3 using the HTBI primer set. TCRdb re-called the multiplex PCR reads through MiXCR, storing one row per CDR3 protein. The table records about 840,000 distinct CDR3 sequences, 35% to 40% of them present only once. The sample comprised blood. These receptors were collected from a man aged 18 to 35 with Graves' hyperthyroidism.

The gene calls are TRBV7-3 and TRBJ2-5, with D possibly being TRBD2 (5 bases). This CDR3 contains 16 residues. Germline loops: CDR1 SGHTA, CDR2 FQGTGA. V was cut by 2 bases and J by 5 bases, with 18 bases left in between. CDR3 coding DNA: TGTGCCAGCAGCTTATCGTCCCTAGCCCACGGGGAGACCCAGTACTTC. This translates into CASSLSSLAHGETQYF.

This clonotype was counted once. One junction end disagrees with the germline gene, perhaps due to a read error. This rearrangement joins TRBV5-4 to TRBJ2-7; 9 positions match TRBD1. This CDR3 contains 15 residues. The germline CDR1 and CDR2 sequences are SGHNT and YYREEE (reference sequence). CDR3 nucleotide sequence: TGCGCCAGCAGCTTCCCTCGGGACAGGGAGTACGAGCAGTACTTC. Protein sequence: CASSFPRDREYEQYF.

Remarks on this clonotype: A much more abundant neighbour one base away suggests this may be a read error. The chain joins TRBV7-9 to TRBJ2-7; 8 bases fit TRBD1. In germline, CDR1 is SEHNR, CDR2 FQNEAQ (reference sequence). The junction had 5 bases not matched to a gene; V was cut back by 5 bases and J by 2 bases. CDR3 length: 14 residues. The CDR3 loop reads CASSLPDRAYEQYF. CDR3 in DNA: TGTGCCAGCAGCCTCCCGGACAGGGCCTACGAGCAGTACTTC.

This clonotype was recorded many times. The CDR3 loop is CASSLGDGYTF. The CDR3 region has the DNA TGTGCCAGCAGCTTGGGGGATGGCTACACCTTC. This rearrangement joins TRBV7-9 to TRBJ1-2; tentatively, D is TRBD1 (5 bases). The germline gives CDR1 SEHNR, CDR2 FQNEAQ (reference sequence). The CDR3 is 11 amino acids. The V end lost 3 bases, the J end lost 6 bases, and 5 bases lay between the germline ends.

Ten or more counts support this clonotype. The DNA of the CDR3 is TGTGCCAGCACCCCTGGGACAGGGACACAAGAGACCCAGTACTTC. Translation: CASTPGTGTQETQYF. The rearrangement links TRBV7-9 to TRBJ2-5; the match to TRBD1 covers 9 bases. Germline CDR1 is SEHNR and CDR2 is FQNEAQ (reference sequence). The J segment lost 2 bases and the V segment lost 7 bases, leaving 8 bases of the junction unmatched. This CDR3 has 15 residues.

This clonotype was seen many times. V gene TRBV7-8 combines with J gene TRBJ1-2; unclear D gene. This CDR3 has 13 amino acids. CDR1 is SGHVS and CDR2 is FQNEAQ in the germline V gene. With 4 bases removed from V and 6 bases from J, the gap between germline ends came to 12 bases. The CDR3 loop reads CASSSGSGDGYTF. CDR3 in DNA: TGTGCCAGCAGCTCGGGCTCGGGCGATGGCTACACCTTC. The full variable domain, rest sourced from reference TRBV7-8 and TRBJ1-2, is GAGVSQSPRYKVAKRGQDVALRCDPISGHVSLFWYQQALGQGPEFLTYFQNEAQLDKSGLPSDRFFAERPEGSVSTLKIQRTQQEDSAVYLCASSSGSGDGYTFGSGTRLTVV.

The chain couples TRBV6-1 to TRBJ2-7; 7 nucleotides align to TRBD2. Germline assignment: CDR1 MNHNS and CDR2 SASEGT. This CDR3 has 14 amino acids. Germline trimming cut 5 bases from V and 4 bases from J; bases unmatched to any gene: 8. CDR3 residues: CASSPKGAGYEQYF. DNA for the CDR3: TGTGCCAGCAGTCCCAAGGGAGCGGGATACGAGCAGTACTTC.

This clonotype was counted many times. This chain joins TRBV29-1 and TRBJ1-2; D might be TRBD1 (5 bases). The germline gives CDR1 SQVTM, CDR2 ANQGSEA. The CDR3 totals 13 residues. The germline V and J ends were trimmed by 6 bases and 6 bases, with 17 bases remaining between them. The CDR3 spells CSVGVSESNGYTF. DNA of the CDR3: TGCAGCGTGGGGGTGAGTGAGAGCAATGGCTACACCTTC. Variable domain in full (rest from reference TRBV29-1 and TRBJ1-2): SAVISQKPSRDICQRGTSLTIQCQVDSQVTMMFWYRQQPGQSLTLIATANQGSEATYESGFVIDKFPISRPNLTFSTLTVSNMSPEDSSIYLCSVGVSESNGYTFGSGTRLTVV.

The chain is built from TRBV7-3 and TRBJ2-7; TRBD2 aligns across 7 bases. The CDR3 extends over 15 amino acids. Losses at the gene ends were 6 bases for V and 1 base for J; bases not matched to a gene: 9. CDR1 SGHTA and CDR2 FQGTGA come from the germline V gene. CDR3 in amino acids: CASSGTGEGSYEQYF. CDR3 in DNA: TGTGCCAGCAGTGGAACCGGGGAGGGGTCCTACGAGCAGTACTTC.

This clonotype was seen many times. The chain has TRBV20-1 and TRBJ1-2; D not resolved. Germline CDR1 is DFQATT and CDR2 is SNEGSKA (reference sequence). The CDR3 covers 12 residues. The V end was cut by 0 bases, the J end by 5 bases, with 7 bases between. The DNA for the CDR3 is TGCAGTGCTAGAGACATTAAATATGGCTACACCTTC. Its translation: CSARDIKYGYTF.

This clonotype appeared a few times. CDR3 bases: TGCAGTGCTGCCCGACAGGCCCTCTCCTACGAGCAGTACTTC. Translating it yields CSAARQALSYEQYF. V and J are TRBV20-1 and TRBJ2-7; D is possibly TRBD1 (6 bases). The CDR3 is 14 amino acids. Trimming took off 5 bases at V and 0 bases at J, with 14 bases between the two ends. CDR1 and CDR2 from the germline V gene are DFQATT and SNEGSKA (reference sequence).

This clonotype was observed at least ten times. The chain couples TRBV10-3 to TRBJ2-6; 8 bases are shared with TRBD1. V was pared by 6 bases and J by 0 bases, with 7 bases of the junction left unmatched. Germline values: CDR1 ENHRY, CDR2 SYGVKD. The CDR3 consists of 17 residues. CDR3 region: CAIRDRETYSGANVLTF. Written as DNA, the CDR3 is TGTGCCATCAGGGACAGGGAAACTTACTCTGGGGCCAACGTCCTGACTTTC.

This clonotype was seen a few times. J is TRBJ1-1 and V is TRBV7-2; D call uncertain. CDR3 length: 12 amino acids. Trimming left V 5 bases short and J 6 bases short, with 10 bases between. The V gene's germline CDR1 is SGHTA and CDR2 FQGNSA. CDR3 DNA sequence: TGTGCCAGCAGCACCGGGCTATCTGAAGCTTTCTTT. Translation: CASSTGLSEAFF.

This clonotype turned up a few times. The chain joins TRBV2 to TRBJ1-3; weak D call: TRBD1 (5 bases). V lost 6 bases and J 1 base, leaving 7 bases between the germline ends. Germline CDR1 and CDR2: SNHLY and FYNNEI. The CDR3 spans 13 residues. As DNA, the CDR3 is TGTGCCAGCAGGGGGGTTTCTGGAAACACCATATATTTT. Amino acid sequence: CASRGVSGNTIYF. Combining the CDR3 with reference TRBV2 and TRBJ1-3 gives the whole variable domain EPEVTQTPSHQVTQMGQEVILRCVPISNHLYFYWYRQILGQKVEFLVSFYNNEISEKSEIFDDQFSVERPDGSNFTLKIRSTKLEDSAMYFCASRGVSGNTIYFGEGSWLTVV.

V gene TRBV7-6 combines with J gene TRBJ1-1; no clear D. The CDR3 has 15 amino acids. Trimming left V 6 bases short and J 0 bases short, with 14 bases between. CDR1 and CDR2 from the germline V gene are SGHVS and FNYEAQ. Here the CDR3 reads CASSASSLVNTEAFF. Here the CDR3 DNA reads TGTGCCAGCAGTGCCAGCAGCTTGGTGAACACTGAAGCTTTCTTT.

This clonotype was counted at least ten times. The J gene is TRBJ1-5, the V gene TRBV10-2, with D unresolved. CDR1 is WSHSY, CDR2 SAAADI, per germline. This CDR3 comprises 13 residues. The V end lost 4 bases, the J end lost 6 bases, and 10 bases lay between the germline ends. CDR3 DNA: TGCGCCAGCAGTGGTCCCAGTCTTCAGCCCCAGCATTTT. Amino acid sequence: CASSGPSLQPQHF.

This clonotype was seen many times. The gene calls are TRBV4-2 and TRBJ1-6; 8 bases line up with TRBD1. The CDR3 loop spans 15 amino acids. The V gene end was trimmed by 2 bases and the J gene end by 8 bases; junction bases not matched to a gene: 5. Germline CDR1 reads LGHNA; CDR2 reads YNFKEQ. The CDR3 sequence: CASSQRTGSDSPLHF. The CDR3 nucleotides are TGTGCCAGCAGCCAACGGACAGGGAGTGATTCACCCCTCCACTTT.

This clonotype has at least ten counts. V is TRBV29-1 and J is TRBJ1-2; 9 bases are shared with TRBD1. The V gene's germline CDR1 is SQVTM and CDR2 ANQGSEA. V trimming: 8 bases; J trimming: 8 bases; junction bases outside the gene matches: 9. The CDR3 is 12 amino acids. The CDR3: CSFLQGAGGYTF. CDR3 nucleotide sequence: TGCAGCTTTCTACAGGGGGCGGGAGGCTACACCTTC.

CDR3 DNA sequence: TGTGCCAGCAGCCAAGATGAGTTTGGTGCCTACGAGCAGTACTTC. Translating it yields CASSQDEFGAYEQYF. The chain links TRBV4-2 to TRBJ2-7, with no clear D. CDR3 length: 15 residues. Trimming left V 0 bases short and J 2 bases short, with 11 bases between. The germline V gene has CDR1 LGHNA and CDR2 YNFKEQ.

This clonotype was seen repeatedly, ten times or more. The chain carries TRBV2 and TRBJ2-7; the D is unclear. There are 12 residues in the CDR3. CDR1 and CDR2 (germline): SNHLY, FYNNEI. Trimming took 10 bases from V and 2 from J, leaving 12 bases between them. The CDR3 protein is CATQRTTYEQYF. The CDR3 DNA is TGTGCCACACAGCGCACGACCTACGAGCAGTACTTC.

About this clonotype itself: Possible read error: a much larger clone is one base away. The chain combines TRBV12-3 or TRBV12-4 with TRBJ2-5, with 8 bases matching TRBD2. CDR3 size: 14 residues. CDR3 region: CANSHSGMGETQYF. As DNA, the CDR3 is TGTGCCAACAGTCATAGCGGGATGGGCGAGACCCAGTACTTC.

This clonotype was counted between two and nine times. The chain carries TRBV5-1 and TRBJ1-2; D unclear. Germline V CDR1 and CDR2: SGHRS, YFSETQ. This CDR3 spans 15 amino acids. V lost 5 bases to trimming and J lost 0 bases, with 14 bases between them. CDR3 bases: TGCGCCAGCAGTTTGACGGCCTTAGCTAACTATGGCTACACCTTC. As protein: CASSLTALANYGYTF.

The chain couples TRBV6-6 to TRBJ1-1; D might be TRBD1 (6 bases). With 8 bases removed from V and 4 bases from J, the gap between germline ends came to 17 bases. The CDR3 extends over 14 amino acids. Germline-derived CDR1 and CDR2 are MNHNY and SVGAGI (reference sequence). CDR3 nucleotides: TGTGCCAGCTGGAACAGGGACGTGAGCACTGAAGCTTTCTTT. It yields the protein CASWNRDVSTEAFF.

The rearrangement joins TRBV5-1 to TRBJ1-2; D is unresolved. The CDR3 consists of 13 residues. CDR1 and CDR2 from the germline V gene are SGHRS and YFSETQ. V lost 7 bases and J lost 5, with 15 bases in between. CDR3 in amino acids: CASALSAEYGYTF. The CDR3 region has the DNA TGCGCCAGCGCCCTTTCTGCAGAGTATGGCTACACCTTC.

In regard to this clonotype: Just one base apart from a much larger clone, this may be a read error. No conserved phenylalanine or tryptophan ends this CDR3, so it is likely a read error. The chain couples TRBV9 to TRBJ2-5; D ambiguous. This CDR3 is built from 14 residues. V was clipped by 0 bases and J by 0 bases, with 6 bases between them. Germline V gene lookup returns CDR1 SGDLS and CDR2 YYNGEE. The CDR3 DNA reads TGTGCCAGCAGCGTAGCGGGCTACCAAGAGACCCAGTACTAC. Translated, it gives CASSVAGYQETQYY.

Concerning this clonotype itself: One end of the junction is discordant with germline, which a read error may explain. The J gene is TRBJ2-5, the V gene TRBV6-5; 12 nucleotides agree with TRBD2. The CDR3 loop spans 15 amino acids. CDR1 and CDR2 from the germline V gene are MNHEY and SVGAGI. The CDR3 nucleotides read TGTGCCAGCAGTGGGCTAGCGGGGGGGCAAGAGGCCCAGTACTTC. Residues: CASSGLAGGQEAQYF.

The CDR3 sequence: CASSSEAEFGNTIYF. The CDR3 DNA follows: TGTGCCAGTAGTTCTGAGGCGGAATTTGGAAACACCATATATTTT. J is TRBJ1-3 and V is TRBV19; D remains unclear. V lost 5 bases, J lost 3 bases, and 14 bases lay in between. Per germline, CDR1 LNHDA and CDR2 SQIVND (reference sequence). CDR3 length: 15 amino acids.